This TCR beta chain is from a study of graft-versus-host responses after intestinal transplantation. Study information: Multivisceral, liver-intestinal, or isolated intestinal grafts went to recipients. Study-wide points: Present in recipient marrow, GvH clones included some that appeared first in ileum or blood. Allografts of patients with graft-donor T cell macrochimerism showed high graft-versus-host to host-versus-graft clone ratios. The study associated peak circulating GvH clone levels with early post-transplant HvG declines.

Only in-frame clones appear in the TCRdb table, and some are missing; sequencing was by immunoSEQ multiplex PCR. Of some 90,000 clones in the sample, more than 90% were seen once. On this clone: The antigen is unknown.

The source material was unstimulated CD4+ T cells sorted from spleen or lymph node cells, sampled before intestinal transplant. The receptor's source is a human donor who received an intestinal transplant.

In DNA, the CDR3 is TGTGCCAGCAGAAGACAGGGAGGGTATGGCTACACCTTC. Translated: CASRRQGGYGYTF. This chain links TRBV27 with TRBJ1-2; 7 nucleotides align to TRBD1. Germline V gives CDR1 MNHEY, CDR2 SMNVEV (reference sequence). The CDR3 spans 13 residues. Trimming removed 6 bases from V and 5 bases from J; junction bases left unmatched: 6.